A selection of T cell receptor beta chains follows, all from one sample in a study of cytomegalovirus exposure and HLA in healthy donors. Measured with immunoSEQ multiplex PCR; TCRdb has only the in-frame clones, and not every one. The sample yields around 150,000 clones, approximately 60% seen once. Sequencing used PBMCs. These receptors were collected from a human donor in good health. Each CDR3 is given with its conserved first and last residue. Fields, in order: J gene, V gene, D gene, clone size, CDR3 protein, CDR3 DNA. A D gene is named only where the DNA matches it firmly. Some rows mark clone size as missing; the rest say once, few, many or name a class of expanded clone.

TRBJ1-1,TRBV19,.,.,CASSIDVGGGTEAFF,TGTGCCAGTAGTATAGATGTTGGGGGGGGCACTGAAGCTTTCTTT
TRBJ2-7,TRBV4-3,.,.,CASSQAGTESYEQYF,TGCGCCAGCAGCCAAGCCGGGACTGAGTCCTACGAGCAGTACTTC
TRBJ2-1,TRBV20-1,TRBD1,once,CSAPGGREFF,TGCAGTGCCCCAGGGGGCCGAGAGTTCTTC
TRBJ2-1,TRBV27,TRBD1,.,CASSSRRDSLYNEQFF,TGTGCCAGCAGTTCACGCCGGGACAGCCTATACAATGAGCAGTTCTTC
TRBJ2-3,TRBV6-5,.,.,CASSPGRGRADTQYF,TGTGCCAGCAGCCCTGGCCGTGGGAGAGCAGATACGCAGTATTTT
TRBJ2-7,TRBV28,.,.,CASSSGLREQYF,TGTGCCAGCAGTTCGGGTTTGCGGGAGCAGTACTTC
TRBJ1-4,TRBV19,.,few,CASSHDAVRVEEKLFF,TGTGCCAGTAGCCATGATGCGGTGAGGGTGGAGGAAAAACTGTTTTTT
TRBJ1-5,TRBV5-1,TRBD1,few,CASSVGGPNQPQHF,TGCGCCAGCAGCGTAGGGGGCCCCAATCAGCCCCAGCATTTT
TRBJ1-3,TRBV9,TRBD1,few,CASSPRQGASGNTIYF,TGTGCCAGCAGCCCGCGACAGGGGGCTTCAGGAAACACCATATATTTT
TRBJ2-7,TRBV18,TRBD2,.,CASSLDRRWTSGRFYEQYF,TGTGCCAGCTCCCTGGACAGGCGATGGACTAGCGGCAGATTCTACGAGCAGTACTTC
TRBJ2-4,TRBV28,TRBD1,.,CASSFSAAGGIQYF,TGTGCCAGCAGTTTTTCAGCGGCAGGGGGCATTCAGTACTTC
TRBJ2-2,TRBV9,TRBD2,.,CASSRSGSSTGELFF,TGTGCCAGCAGTCGTAGCGGGAGTAGCACCGGGGAGCTGTTTTTT
TRBJ2-5,TRBV7-9,.,.,CASSLRLALQETQYF,TGTGCCAGCAGCTTAAGGCTAGCCCTACAAGAGACCCAGTACTTC
TRBJ2-2,TRBV5-6,TRBD1,.,CASSSGTGTGELFF,TGTGCCAGCAGCTCCGGGACAGGGACCGGGGAGCTGTTTTTT
TRBJ2-1,TRBV27,TRBD1,.,CASSIRQGSYNEQFF,TGTGCCAGCAGCATCAGACAGGGCTCCTACAATGAGCAGTTCTTC
TRBJ2-7,TRBV18,.,.,CASSPLGQIYEQYF,TGTGCCAGCTCACCCCTAGGACAGATCTACGAGCAGTACTTC
TRBJ2-7,TRBV7-9,TRBD2,.,CASSPGTSGAYEQYF,TGTGCCAGCAGCCCCGGGACTAGCGGGGCCTACGAGCAGTACTTC
TRBJ1-2,TRBV28,.,.,CASSPPASYGYTF,TGTGCCAGCAGTCCCCCAGCTAGCTATGGCTACACCTTC
TRBJ1-1,TRBV28,.,.,CASSFENYLNTEAFF,TGTGCCAGCAGTTTTGAAAACTACTTGAACACTGAAGCTTTCTTT
TRBJ1-2,TRBV28,.,few,CASSLSIIYGYTF,TGTGCCAGCAGTTTAAGCATTATCTATGGCTACACCTTC
TRBJ2-7,TRBV5-1,TRBD1,.,CASSLAPGQGYEQYF,TGCGCCAGCAGCTTAGCGCCGGGACAGGGTTACGAGCAGTACTTC
TRBJ1-2,TRBV28,TRBD1,once,CASSSTGGASNYGYTF,TGTGCCAGCAGTTCTACAGGGGGCGCTTCTAACTATGGCTACACCTTC
TRBJ2-7,TRBV7-9,TRBD2,.,CASSLGTSGHSYEQYF,TGTGCCAGCAGCTTAGGGACTAGCGGACACTCCTACGAGCAGTACTTC
TRBJ2-5,TRBV4-1,.,.,CASSQGTSQVDPIETQYF,TGCGCCAGCAGCCAAGGAACTAGCCAAGTGGATCCCATAGAGACCCAGTACTTC
TRBJ1-2,TRBV11-3,.,.,CASSSPRQPRRGYTF,TGTGCCAGCAGCTCCCCCAGACAGCCTCGTCGTGGCTACACCTTC
TRBJ2-1,TRBV4-3,TRBD2,.,CASSQRAPQLAGIYNEQFF,TGCGCCAGCAGCCAAAGAGCCCCCCAGCTAGCGGGAATCTACAATGAGCAGTTCTTC
TRBJ2-5,TRBV5-1,TRBD2,.,CASSTLTSDQETQYF,TGCGCCAGCAGCACCCTGACTAGCGACCAAGAGACCCAGTACTTC
TRBJ2-1,TRBV5-1,.,.,CASSLGQGGHNEQFF,TGCGCCAGCAGCTTGGGGCAGGGTGGCCACAATGAGCAGTTCTTC
TRBJ2-7,TRBV4-3,.,.,CASSQDGRPSDEQYF,TGCGCCAGCAGCCAAGATGGTAGGCCCAGCGACGAGCAGTACTTC
TRBJ1-3,TRBV25-1,TRBD1,.,CASSVTGGSGNTIYF,TGTGCCAGCAGCGTAACAGGGGGATCTGGAAACACCATATATTTT
TRBJ2-1,TRBV10-3,TRBD1,.,CAIRPGTGGAQGGRAGGDEQFF,TGTGCCATCAGACCCGGGACAGGGGGCGCTCAGGGCGGGAGGGCCGGCGGCGATGAGCAGTTCTTC
TRBJ2-6,TRBV4-2,TRBD1,few,CASSTPGQGVAGANVLTF,TGTGCCAGCAGCACTCCGGGACAGGGGGTGGCTGGGGCCAACGTCCTGACTTTC
TRBJ1-5,TRBV6-1,.,.,CASSEKQGNQPQHF,TGTGCCAGCAGTGAAAAACAGGGCAATCAGCCCCAGCATTTT
TRBJ2-2,TRBV7-8,TRBD2,.,CASSLETSGFAGELFF,TGTGCCAGCAGCTTAGAGACTAGCGGGTTTGCCGGGGAGCTGTTTTTT
TRBJ2-1,TRBV10-3,TRBD1,few,CAISETGTGYDNEQFF,TGTGCCATCAGTGAAACCGGGACAGGGTACGACAATGAGCAGTTCTTC
TRBJ2-1,TRBV27,.,.,CASSLVAARNNEQFF,TGTGCCAGCAGTTTGGTAGCGGCACGCAACAATGAGCAGTTCTTC
TRBJ2-5,TRBV7-9,.,few,CASSPPIGQGETQYF,TGTGCCAGCAGCCCCCCGATCGGTCAGGGGGAGACCCAGTACTTC
TRBJ2-7,TRBV14,TRBD2,.,CASTRGGEQYF,TGTGCCAGCACCCGGGGGGGCGAGCAGTACTTC
TRBJ2-7,TRBV15,TRBD2,.,CATSRVPGGFDGEQYF,TGTGCCACCAGCAGAGTTCCGGGGGGATTTGACGGCGAGCAGTACTTC
TRBJ2-5,TRBV19,.,.,CASSNPTGTQYF,TGTGCCAGTAGTAACCCGACAGGCACCCAGTACTTC
TRBJ2-7,TRBV10-3,.,.,CAIRDGGVLNYFDEQYF,TGTGCCATCAGAGACGGAGGGGTTCTTAACTATTTTGACGAGCAGTACTTC
TRBJ1-5,TRBV4-1,TRBD1,few,CASSPQGVHQPQHF,TGCGCCAGCAGCCCGCAGGGGGTTCATCAGCCCCAGCATTTT
TRBJ2-3,TRBV19,.,few,CASSIGRETDTQYF,TGTGCCAGTAGTATTGGCAGGGAAACAGATACGCAGTATTTT